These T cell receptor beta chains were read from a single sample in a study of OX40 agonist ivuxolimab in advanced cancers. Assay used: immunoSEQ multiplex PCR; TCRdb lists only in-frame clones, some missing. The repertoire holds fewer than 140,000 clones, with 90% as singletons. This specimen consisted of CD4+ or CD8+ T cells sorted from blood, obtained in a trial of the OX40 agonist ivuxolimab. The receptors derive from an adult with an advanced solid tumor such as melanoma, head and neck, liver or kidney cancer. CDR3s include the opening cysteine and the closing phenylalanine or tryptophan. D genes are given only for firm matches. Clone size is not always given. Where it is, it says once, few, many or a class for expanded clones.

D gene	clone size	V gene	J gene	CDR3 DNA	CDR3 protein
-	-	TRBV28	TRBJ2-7	TGTGCCAGCAGTTCCTATGGACAGTCCTACGAGCAGTACTTC	CASSSYGQSYEQYF
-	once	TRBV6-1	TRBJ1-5	TGTGCCAGCATGTACAGGAGCAATCAGCCCCAGCATTTT	CASMYRSNQPQHF
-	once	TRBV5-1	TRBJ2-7	TGCGCCAGCAGCCTGGATGGTTACGAGCAGTACTTC	CASSLDGYEQYF
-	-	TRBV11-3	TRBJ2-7	TGTGCCAGCAGCTTTACAGGTGACTCCGAGCAGTACTTC	CASSFTGDSEQYF
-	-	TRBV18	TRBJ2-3	TGTGCCAGCTCACCAAGTGTCTCGGGGGATACGCAGTATTTT	CASSPSVSGDTQYF
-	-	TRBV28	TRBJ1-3	TGTGCCAGCAGTTTGGTCTCTGGAAACACCATATATTTT	CASSLVSGNTIYF
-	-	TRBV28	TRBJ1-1	TGTGCCAGCAGTTCACAGACAAGTAACACTGAAGCTTTCTTT	CASSSQTSNTEAFF
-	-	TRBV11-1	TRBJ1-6	TGTGCCAGCAGCTCACAGGCCTCATATAATTCACCCCTCCACTTT	CASSSQASYNSPLHF
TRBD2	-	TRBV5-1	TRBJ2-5	TGCGCCAGCAGCTCTTTAGCGGGGTACGAGGAGACCCAGTACTTC	CASSSLAGYEETQYF
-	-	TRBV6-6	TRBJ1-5	TGTGCCAGCAGCTCCTTTGGGGAGGGCAATCAGCCCCAGCATTTT	CASSSFGEGNQPQHF
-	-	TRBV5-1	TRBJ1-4	TGCGCCAGCAGGGCGACAGCAACTAATGAAAAACTGTTTTTT	CASRATATNEKLFF
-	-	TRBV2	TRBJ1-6	TGTGCCAGCAGTGAAGCTTCAGGCTATAATTCACCCCTCCACTTT	CASSEASGYNSPLHF
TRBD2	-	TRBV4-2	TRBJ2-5	TGTGCCAGCAGCCAAGATGTGGCGGCGGCGGGGGGCCCCGCAGAGACCCAGTACTTC	CASSQDVAAAGGPAETQYF
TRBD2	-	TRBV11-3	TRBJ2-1	TGTGCCAGCAGCCAGGGGGGGCTAGCGGGGAGTCGGGATGAGCAGTTCTTC	CASSQGGLAGSRDEQFF
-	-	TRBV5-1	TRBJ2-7	TGCGCCAGCAGCCTTAGGAGTACATACGAGCAGTACTTC	CASSLRSTYEQYF
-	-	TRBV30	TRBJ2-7	TGTGCCTGGAGCCCCGGGCCCGCTAGGGAGCAGTACTTC	CAWSPGPAREQYF
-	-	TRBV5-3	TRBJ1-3	TGCGCCAGCAGCCAAGATAGAGGAAACACCATATATTTT	CASSQDRGNTIYF
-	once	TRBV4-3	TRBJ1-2	TGCGCCAGCAGCCAAGATCCCAGGGCAAGGGTAAATGGCTACACCTTC	CASSQDPRARVNGYTF
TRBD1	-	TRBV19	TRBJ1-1	TGTGCCAGTAGTCCCGGGACAGGGGCCCGGCCGGTGGCTTTCTTT	CASSPGTGARPVAFF
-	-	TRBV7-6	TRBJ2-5	TGTGCCAGCAGCCCAAGGGGGACCCAGTACTTC	CASSPRGTQYF
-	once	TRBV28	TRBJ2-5	TGTGCCAGCAGTCAAGGGGGTCACAGGGTAGAGACCCAGTACTTC	CASSQGGHRVETQYF
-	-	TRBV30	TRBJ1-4	TGTGCCTGGGGGCTCGGGTTGAAAAGGGGACTCGTTAATGAAAAACTGTTTTTT	CAWGLGLKRGLVNEKLFF
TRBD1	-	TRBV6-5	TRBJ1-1	TGTGCCAGCAGTCTCCAGGGGGCCTTTAACACTGAAGCTTTCTTT	CASSLQGAFNTEAFF
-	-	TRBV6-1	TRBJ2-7	TGTGCCAGTAAGACAGACTACGAGCAGTACTTC	CASKTDYEQYF
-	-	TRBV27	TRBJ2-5	TGTGCCAGCAGTTTAAGGGGGGTGGAGACCCAGTACTTC	CASSLRGVETQYF
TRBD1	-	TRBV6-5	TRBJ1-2	TGTGCCAGCAGTTATTCCCGGACAGGGTGGGTGGGCTACACCTTC	CASSYSRTGWVGYTF
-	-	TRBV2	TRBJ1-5	TGTGCCAGCAGCTCCCGACACTCTAGCAATCAGCCCCAGCATTTT	CASSSRHSSNQPQHF
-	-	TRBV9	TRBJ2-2	TGTGCCAGCACCTCGCTAGCGACGAACACCGGGGAGCTGTTTTTT	CASTSLATNTGELFF
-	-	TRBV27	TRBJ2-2	TGTGCCAGCAGTTTAACCCACAGGGCTAACACCGGGGAGCTGTTTTTT	CASSLTHRANTGELFF
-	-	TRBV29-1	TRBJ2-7	TGCAGCGTTGGACAGCAGGGCGGCGAGCAGTACTTC	CSVGQQGGEQYF
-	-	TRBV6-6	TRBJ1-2	TGTGCCAGCTGGACAGCTCTCTATGGCTACACCTTC	CASWTALYGYTF
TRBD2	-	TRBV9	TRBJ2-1	TGTGCCAGCAGCGGCTGGGGGAGCGGGGGGTACAATGAGCAGTTCTTC	CASSGWGSGGYNEQFF
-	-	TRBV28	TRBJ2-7	TGTGCCAGTAGAGGTCAGGGAACCTACGAGCAGTACTTC	CASRGQGTYEQYF
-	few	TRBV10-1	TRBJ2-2	TGCGCCAGCAAAGCCCAGGGTACCGGGGAGCTGTTTTTT	CASKAQGTGELFF
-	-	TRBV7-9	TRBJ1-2	TGTGCCAGCAGCGGGGACTGGGAGGGCGGCTACACCTTC	CASSGDWEGGYTF
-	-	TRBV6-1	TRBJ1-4	TGTGCCGGACGAGGGGATAATGAAAAACTGTTTTTT	CAGRGDNEKLFF
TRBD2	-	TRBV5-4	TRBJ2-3	TGTGCCAGCAGCGCGGGGGGGCCGAGCACAGATACGCAGTATTTT	CASSAGGPSTDTQYF
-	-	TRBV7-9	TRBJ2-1	TGTGCCAGCAGCTTAGCAGGGAGCTCCTACAATGAGCAGTTCTTC	CASSLAGSSYNEQFF
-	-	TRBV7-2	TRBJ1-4	TGTGCCAGCAGCTCCTGGGGGGGCTCGGGTGAAAAACTGTTTTTT	CASSSWGGSGEKLFF
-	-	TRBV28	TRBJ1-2	TGTGCCAGCAGTGCAGGGCTGTGGCCTACCTTC	CASSAGLWPTF
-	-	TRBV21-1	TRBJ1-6	TGTGCCAGAACGGAGGTGGGGGACAGAGGGCTGGATTCACCCCTCCACTTT	CARTEVGDRGLDSPLHF
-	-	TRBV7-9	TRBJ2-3	TGTGCCAGCAGCTTAGATTGGGGTACAGATACGCAGTATTTT	CASSLDWGTDTQYF
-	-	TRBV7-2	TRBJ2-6	TGTGCCAGCAGCTTAGCCAGACAGGGGGCCAACGTCCTGACTTTC	CASSLARQGANVLTF
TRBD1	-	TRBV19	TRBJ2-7	TGTGCCAGTAGTAGATCTACTGGACAGGGGGTATTCTACGAGCAGTACTTC	CASSRSTGQGVFYEQYF
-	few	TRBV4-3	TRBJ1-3	TGCGCCAGCAGCCAAGATTTGAACTCTGGAAACACCATATATTTT	CASSQDLNSGNTIYF
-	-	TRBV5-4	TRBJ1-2	TGTGCCAGCAGCTCAGCGGACGGAAACTATGGCTACACCTTC	CASSSADGNYGYTF